This paragraph reports one TCR beta chain. The sample originates from a study of Graves' ophthalmopathy and Graves' hyperthyroidism. The TCR beta CDR3 regions underwent amplification from RNA transcripts. First-round RT-PCR with HTBI primers preceded a second-round multiplex PCR. TCRdb reprocessed the multiplex PCR reads with MiXCR, giving one entry per CDR3 protein. Here the sample spans a few hundred thousand distinct CDR3 sequences, roughly 15% being singletons. The TCR was taken from an adult woman with stable Graves' hyperthyroidism. Sequencing was performed on peripheral blood.

The CDR3 region is CASSKRTGGGIGYTF. The CDR3 nucleotides are TGTGCCAGCAGTAAAAGGACAGGGGGAGGAATAGGCTACACCTTC. The genes are TRBV6-1 and TRBJ1-2; 10 bases agree with TRBD1. The germline V gene has CDR1 MNHNS and CDR2 SASEGT. V dropped 5 bases and J dropped 8; count of bases not matched to a gene: 11. This CDR3 has 15 amino acids.